This TCR beta chain was found in a study of T-cell reconstitution after alpha-beta-depleted transplantation in children. Points from the study as a whole: It was reported that alpha-beta T cells came from several hundred expanded graft clones (about two months after transplant).

With respect to this clonotype: Its target is not known.

Unique molecular identifiers were used to barcode this TCRbeta library. One entry per CDR3 protein results from TCRdb running MiXCR on the PCR reads. The table has 500,000 to 750,000 distinct CDR3 sequences, around 27% seen once. The CDR3 is 15 residues long. V shed 2 bases and J shed 5 bases, with 14 bases lying between them. CDR1 SGDLS and CDR2 YYNGEE come from the germline V gene. This chain links TRBV9 with TRBJ1-5, with a possible D match to TRBD1 (5 bases). The receptor's source is a boy less than two years old with Wiskott-Aldrich syndrome, due to receive a stem cell transplant. The sample consisted of PBMCs, taken before TCRalphabeta/CD19-depleted stem cell transplant. The CDR3 here is CASSVLPTGHQPQHF. For the CDR3, the DNA is TGTGCCAGCAGCGTGTTGCCGACGGGACATCAGCCCCAGCATTTT. The entire variable domain, with the rest obtained from reference TRBV9 and TRBJ1-5, is as follows: DSGVTQTPKHLITATGQRVTLRCSPRSGDLSVYWYQQSLDQGLQFLIQYYNGEERAKGNILERFSAQQFPDLHSELNLSSLELGDSALYFCASSVLPTGHQPQHFGDGTRLSIL.